Presented here are 30 T cell receptor beta chains from one specimen sequenced in a study of STAT5B mutations in CD4+ large granular lymphocyte leukemia. TCRdb's table, derived via immunoSEQ multiplex PCR, lists solely in-frame clones and lacks some. The sample includes approximately 27,000 clones, 81% of them seen just once. The sample taken for sequencing was CD4+ T cells from blood buffy coats. The receptors here all came from a human donor in good health.

This clone was detected a few times. The chain has TRBV11-3 and TRBJ2-7; D gene ambiguous. Trimming cost V 6 bases and J 3 bases, with 6 bases left between them. CDR1 and CDR2 (germline): SGHNT, YENEEA. The CDR3 is made up of 11 amino acids. The CDR3 here is CASSGLYEQYF. CDR3 nucleotides: TGTGCCAGCAGTGGCCTCTACGAGCAGTACTTC.

The DNA of the CDR3 is TGTGCCAGCAGCACCGGACAGGGATGGTCACCCCTCCACTTT. Protein sequence: CASSTGQGWSPLHF. V and J are TRBV5-4 and TRBJ1-6, with 8 bases fitting TRBD1. Germline CDR1 is SGHNT and CDR2 is YYREEE (reference sequence). Trimming took 4 bases from V and 10 from J; bases not matched to a gene: 7. The CDR3 consists of 14 residues.

This chain uses TRBV4-2 with TRBJ1-3; 7 bases are a match to TRBD1. The CDR3 extends over 16 amino acids. Germline assignment: CDR1 LGHNA and CDR2 YNFKEQ. V was pared by 1 base and J by 1 base, with 4 bases of the junction left unmatched. The CDR3 protein is CASSQVPTGSGNTIYF. The CDR3 bases are TGTGCCAGCAGCCAAGTTCCGACAGGGTCTGGAAACACCATATATTTT.

The chain has TRBV7-7 and TRBJ2-7; TRBD1 matches 7 bases. There are 12 residues in the CDR3. V shed 4 bases, J shed 6 bases, and the junction held 3 bases outside the gene matches. Germline V gene data show CDR1 as SSHAT and CDR2 as FNYEAQ (reference sequence). Written as DNA, the CDR3 is TGTGCCAGCAGCTCAGAGGGGGCCGAGCAGTACGTC. The encoded protein is CASSSEGAEQYV.

This chain uses TRBV28 with TRBJ1-2; D is unresolved. The CDR3 totals 15 residues. V dropped 6 bases and J dropped 7 bases, with 21 bases sitting between them. Looked up from germline, CDR1 is MDHEN and CDR2 is SYDVKM. Here the CDR3 DNA reads TGTGCCAGCAGAGCGGCCGTTCTCGGGCGGCCTGGCTACACCTTC. Translation: CASRAAVLGRPGYTF.

The gene calls are TRBV19 and TRBJ1-5, with 8 bases identical to TRBD1. The CDR3 covers 19 residues. J gave up 0 bases and V 1 base, and 11 bases lay outside the gene matches. Germline assignment: CDR1 LNHDA and CDR2 SQIVND (reference sequence). The CDR3 protein is CASSIGTGTLYDSNQPQHF. The CDR3 DNA follows: TGTGCCAGTAGTATAGGGACAGGGACTTTGTACGATAGCAATCAGCCCCAGCATTTT. The whole variable domain, filled in from reference TRBV19 and TRBJ1-5, reads DGGITQSPKYLFRKEGQNVTLSCEQNLNHDAMYWYRQDPGQGLRLIYYSQIVNDFQKGDIAEGYSVSREKKESFPLTVTSAQKNPTAFYLCASSIGTGTLYDSNQPQHFGDGTRLSIL.

This chain connects TRBV19 to TRBJ2-5; 7 positions match TRBD2. The CDR3 has 14 residues. Germline assignment: CDR1 LNHDA and CDR2 SQIVND (reference sequence). V lost 5 bases, J lost 5 bases, and 8 bases stayed unmatched. The DNA of the CDR3 is TGTGCCAGTAGTCGGGGAGGGGCCGGTGAGACCCAGTACTTC. Amino acids: CASSRGGAGETQYF.

The chain carries TRBV7-2 and TRBJ2-7, with D hard to call. With 1 base removed from V and 6 bases from J, the gap between germline ends came to 13 bases. This CDR3 contains 14 residues. Germline-derived CDR1 and CDR2 are SGHTA and FQGNSA. CDR3 protein: CASSLGWVVGEQYF. CDR3 nucleotide sequence: TGTGCCAGCAGCTTAGGGTGGGTCGTGGGCGAGCAGTACTTC.

The genes are TRBV28 and TRBJ1-1; D gene unclear. The CDR3 contains 14 residues. The germline CDR1 and CDR2 sequences are MDHEN and SYDVKM. Trimming took 7 bases from V and 1 from J, leaving 13 bases between them. The CDR3, as DNA: TGTGCCAGCACCAAACTTATAGGGAACACTGAAGCTTTCTTT. Protein product: CASTKLIGNTEAFF.

The gene calls are TRBV5-5 and TRBJ2-5, with 8 bases that match TRBD2. The CDR3 is made up of 14 amino acids. The germline gives CDR1 SGHKS, CDR2 YYEKEE (reference sequence). The trim removed 5 bases at V and 4 bases at J, leaving 7 bases unmatched. CDR3 loop: CASSSPAGGETQYF. The DNA for the CDR3 is TGTGCCAGCAGTTCACCTGCGGGAGGAGAGACCCAGTACTTC. Using reference TRBV5-5 and TRBJ2-5 for the parts outside the CDR3, the full variable domain is DAGVTQSPTHLIKTRGQQVTLRCSPISGHKSVSWYQQVLGQGPQFIFQYYEKEERGRGNFPDRFSARQFPNYSSELNVNALLLGDSALYLCASSSPAGGETQYFGPGTRLLVL.

The chain combines TRBV6-6 with TRBJ2-7; 13 bases match TRBD2. Germline assignment: CDR1 MNHNY and CDR2 SVGAGI (reference sequence). There are 15 residues in the CDR3. Trimming cost V 7 bases and J 3 bases; bases outside gene matches: 6. This CDR3 reads CASTKGLAGNYEQYF. As DNA, the CDR3 is TGTGCCAGCACCAAGGGACTAGCGGGGAACTACGAGCAGTACTTC.

This clone has more than one count but fewer than ten. The chain links TRBV7-3 to TRBJ2-1; D is possibly TRBD2 (5 bases). CDR3 length equals 15 residues. In germline, CDR1 is SGHTA, CDR2 FQGTGA. Trimming pared 5 bases from V and 8 bases from J, leaving 19 bases between. As DNA, the CDR3 is TGTGCCAGCAGCCCTGGCGGGTTGGGGTCGGATGAGCAGTTCTTC. Translation: CASSPGGLGSDEQFF.

V and J are TRBV19 and TRBJ1-1; maybe TRBD1 (6 bases). The germline CDR1 and CDR2 sequences are LNHDA and SQIVND (reference sequence). Trimming took off 1 base at V and 1 base at J, with 13 bases between the two ends. This CDR3 region has 16 residues. The DNA for the CDR3 is TGTGCCAGTAGTATAGGCGGTGGGGGCGCGAACACTGAAGCTTTCTTT. This codes for CASSIGGGGANTEAFF.

The chain has TRBV5-1 and TRBJ2-2, with D possibly being TRBD2 (5 bases). V gave up 4 bases and J gave up 5 bases, with 18 bases separating them. Germline V gene sequence: CDR1 SGHRS, CDR2 YFSETQ. This CDR3 comprises 16 residues. CDR3 region: CASSLGDGVETGELFF. In nucleotides, the CDR3 is TGCGCCAGCAGCCTGGGAGACGGGGTGGAGACCGGGGAGCTGTTTTTT.

The chain joins TRBV7-2 to TRBJ2-3; 9 nucleotides align to TRBD2. The CDR3 is 14 residues long. Looked up from germline, CDR1 is SGHTA and CDR2 is FQGNSA. V shed 5 bases and J 4 bases; nucleotides not matched to a gene: 4. The CDR3 spells CASSPGLASDTQYF. DNA for the CDR3: TGTGCCAGCAGCCCGGGACTAGCATCAGATACGCAGTATTTT.

This clone was seen a handful of times. CDR3 bases: TGTGCCAGCGGGACTCCAATTACCGGGGAGCTGTTTTTT. This encodes CASGTPITGELFF. The chain employs TRBV28 and TRBJ2-2, with D maybe TRBD2 (6 bases). Between the trimmed V and J ends, which lost 8 bases and 5 bases, there was a span of 12 bases. The CDR3 spans 13 residues. Per germline, CDR1 MDHEN and CDR2 SYDVKM. The entire variable domain, with the rest obtained from reference TRBV28 and TRBJ2-2, is as follows: DVKVTQSSRYLVKRTGEKVFLECVQDMDHENMFWYRQDPGLGLRLIYFSYDVKMKEKGDIPEGYSVSREKKERFSLILESASTNQTSMYLCASGTPITGELFFGEGSRLTVL.

This clone turned up a few times. The chain couples TRBV2 to TRBJ2-7, with a possible D match to TRBD1 (6 bases). Germline V gene sequence: CDR1 SNHLY, CDR2 FYNNEI. This CDR3 is built from 13 residues. Trimming cost V 7 bases and J 5 bases, with 15 bases left between them. The CDR3 nucleotides are TGTGCCAGCACGATACAGGGTGTCCACGAGCAGTACTTC. Protein: CASTIQGVHEQYF.

V and J are TRBV12-5 and TRBJ2-5, with D unresolved. This CDR3 is 14 amino acids long. The V and J ends lost 2 bases and 0 bases respectively, with 7 bases between them. The V gene's germline CDR1 is LGHNT and CDR2 FRNRAP. CDR3 in DNA: TGTGCTAGTGGTTTGAGCAGTCACCAAGAGACCCAGTACTTC. It codes for CASGLSSHQETQYF.

This chain joins TRBV2 and TRBJ1-3; weak D call: TRBD1 (5 bases). Deletions cut 1 base from V and 11 bases from J, with 12 bases between. Germline V lookup: CDR1 SNHLY, CDR2 FYNNEI. The length of the CDR3 is 13 residues. Written as DNA, the CDR3 is TGTGCCAGCAGTGAAGAACAGGCTAGTCCCATATATTTT. Amino acid sequence: CASSEEQASPIYF.

This clone was recorded only once. This chain uses TRBV27 with TRBJ1-2; the match to TRBD1 covers 11 bases. The CDR3 is made up of 16 amino acids. Germline V gives CDR1 MNHEY, CDR2 SMNVEV (reference sequence). Losses at the gene ends were 5 bases for V and 7 bases for J; bases not matched to a gene: 12. Written as DNA, the CDR3 is TGTGCCAGCAGTCCGAACCCGGGACAGGGGGAGCTTGGCTACACCTTC. It encodes CASSPNPGQGELGYTF.

The chain employs TRBV5-1 and TRBJ1-2, with no clear D. The CDR3 has 13 residues. Trimming removed 4 bases from V and 8 bases from J, with 15 bases in between. Germline lookup yields CDR1 SGHRS and CDR2 YFSETQ. In nucleotides, the CDR3 is TGCGCCAGCAGCCCCGGATCCGTTCAGGGCTACACCTTC. This encodes CASSPGSVQGYTF.

This clone has just one count. The CDR3 loop reads CASSRGPGDRNYGYTF. CDR3 bases: TGTGCCAGTAGTAGGGGTCCAGGGGACAGGAACTATGGCTACACCTTC. The chain links TRBV19 to TRBJ1-2, with 8 bases matching TRBD1. The germline CDR1 and CDR2 sequences are LNHDA and SQIVND (reference sequence). The J segment lost 2 bases and the V segment lost 4 bases, leaving 9 bases of the junction unmatched. This CDR3 region has 16 residues.

DNA of the CDR3: TGTGCCAGCAGTGCGTTATCGGGGACGTACGAGCAGTACTTC. It encodes CASSALSGTYEQYF. V gene TRBV2 combines with J gene TRBJ2-7; D tentatively fits TRBD1 or TRBD2 (5 bases each). CDR1 and CDR2 from the germline V gene are SNHLY and FYNNEI. Trimming took 4 bases from V and 4 from J, leaving 14 bases between them. The CDR3 is 14 amino acids. Supplemented by reference TRBV2 and TRBJ2-7, the full variable domain reads EPEVTQTPSHQVTQMGQEVILRCVPISNHLYFYWYRQILGQKVEFLVSFYNNEISEKSEIFDDQFSVERPDGSNFTLKIRSTKLEDSAMYFCASSALSGTYEQYFGPGTRLTVT.

The chain links TRBV5-4 to TRBJ2-5, with 9 bases aligning to TRBD1. Germline values: CDR1 SGHNT, CDR2 YYREEE (reference sequence). V dropped 5 bases and J dropped 4; count of bases not matched to a gene: 15. This CDR3 is built from 17 residues. Here the CDR3 DNA reads TGTGCCAGCAGAGCTTGGTCTTACAGGGGGCGCGCAGAGACCCAGTACTTC. Its translation: CASRAWSYRGRAETQYF. The full variable domain, completed using reference TRBV5-4 and TRBJ2-5, is ETGVTQSPTHLIKTRGQQVTLRCSSQSGHNTVSWYQQALGQGPQFIFQYYREEENGRGNFPPRFSGLQFPNYSSELNVNALELDDSALYLCASRAWSYRGRAETQYFGPGTRLLVL.

CDR3 DNA: TGTGCCAGCAGAGGGACAAATTACGAGCAGTACTTC. This codes for CASRGTNYEQYF. The chain joins TRBV2 to TRBJ2-7; TRBD1 might be the D (6 bases). The CDR3 totals 12 residues. Germline CDR1 is SNHLY and CDR2 is FYNNEI. Trimming removed 6 bases from V and 4 bases from J, with 10 bases in between.

The chain uses TRBV5-8 and TRBJ2-5; no reliable D call. The CDR3 runs 13 residues. Germline V CDR1 and CDR2: SGHTS, YDEGEE. The V end was cut by 1 base, the J end by 5 bases, with 9 bases between. The DNA of the CDR3 is TGTGCCAGCAGCTTGTTTCGAGTGGAGACCCAGTACTTC. Amino acid sequence: CASSLFRVETQYF.

The genes are TRBV18 and TRBJ2-5; 7 nucleotides match TRBD1. The V gene end was trimmed by 3 bases and the J gene end by 5 bases; junction bases not matched to a gene: 3. CDR3 size: 13 residues. Germline-derived CDR1 and CDR2 are KGHSH and LQKENI. DNA of the CDR3: TGTGCCAGCTCACCCCAACAGGGGGAGACCCAGTACTTC. The encoded protein is CASSPQQGETQYF.

The chain is built from TRBV4-2 and TRBJ1-1; the D is unclear. The CDR3 is made up of 16 amino acids. Germline V gives CDR1 LGHNA, CDR2 YNFKEQ. Trimming left V 4 bases short and J 4 bases short, with 19 bases between. The CDR3 nucleotides are TGTGCCAGCAGCCGAAGAGGGAGGGAGGGTGTCACTGAAGCTTTCTTT. Translated: CASSRRGREGVTEAFF.

This chain connects TRBV7-8 to TRBJ1-5; weak D call: TRBD1 (5 bases). V was pared by 4 bases and J by 3 bases, with 10 bases between. The germline V gene has CDR1 SGHVS and CDR2 FQNEAQ. The CDR3 sequence is 14 residues long. In DNA form, the CDR3 reads TGTGCCAGCAGCTGGCCAGGGTACAATCAGCCCCAGCATTTT. This gives the protein CASSWPGYNQPQHF.

V is TRBV5-1 and J is TRBJ2-7, with TRBD2 identical over 13 bases. This CDR3 is 15 amino acids long. V lost 4 bases, J lost 3 bases, and 4 bases stayed unmatched. The germline CDR1 and CDR2 sequences are SGHRS and YFSETQ. The CDR3 loop reads CASSILAGGFYEQYF. In DNA form, the CDR3 reads TGCGCCAGCAGCATACTAGCGGGAGGGTTCTACGAGCAGTACTTC.